This TCR beta chain derives from a study of CD8 T cells in Susac syndrome. Study background: At the time their blood was drawn, patients with Susac syndrome were either therapy-naive, on corticosteroids (with some of them also receiving intravenous immunoglobulin), or on intravenous immunoglobulin alone.

Study results and caveats: The study admitted that it had a relatively small number of individuals in its TCR sequencing and HLA analysis.

Germline V gene sequence: CDR1 SQVTM, CDR2 ANQGSEA. V lost 6 bases to trimming and J lost 5 bases; unmatched junction nucleotides: 3. The CDR3 has 12 amino acids. RNA, at about 0.5 to 1 ug, was reverse transcribed with random hexamers. TCRdb recomputed calls from the immunoSEQ multiplex PCR reads with MiXCR, one row per CDR3 protein. The sample yields around 170,000 distinct CDR3 sequences, 90% to 96% seen once. Notes on this clonotype: The target antigen is unknown.

The sample taken for sequencing was CD4+ T cells from PBMCs. V and J are TRBV29-1 and TRBJ1-2; 10 nucleotides align to TRBD1. The TCR sequence derives from a human donor with Susac syndrome. The CDR3 DNA follows: TGCAGCGTAGGGACAGGGGTTTATGGCTACACCTTC. The encoded protein is CSVGTGVYGYTF.